This T cell receptor beta chain stems from a study of CD8 T cells in ankylosing spondylitis. There are many counts of this clonotype. Its antigen is undetermined. CDR3 length: 14 residues. Trimming took 5 bases from V and 4 from J, leaving 14 bases between them. The germline V gene has CDR1 SGHTA and CDR2 FQGTGA. General study results and limits: Disease-linked clones reportedly concentrated significantly in matched ankylosing spondylitis synovial fluid. Disease-linked clones were CD8+ and relatively rare in peripheral blood. Certain motif variants had earlier appeared in reactive arthritis synovial fluid and blood. It appeared that ankylosing spondylitis blood was characterized by a TCR beta motif of roughly 8 highly homologous variants.

TCR beta libraries were made by quantitative 5'-RACE with molecular barcodes. TCRdb itself ran the 5' RACE reads through MiXCR, one entry per CDR3 protein. Of hundreds of thousands of distinct CDR3 sequences listed, 10% to 15% are singletons. Sequencing was performed on blood, either unsorted or a sorted T cell fraction (not recorded which). The chain uses TRBV7-3 and TRBJ1-1; D may be TRBD1 (5 bases). The clonotype comes from a male donor with ankylosing spondylitis. Written as DNA, the CDR3 is TGTGCCAGCAGCCAAGGGACGGACGGCACTGAAGCTTTCTTT. Translation gives CASSQGTDGTEAFF.